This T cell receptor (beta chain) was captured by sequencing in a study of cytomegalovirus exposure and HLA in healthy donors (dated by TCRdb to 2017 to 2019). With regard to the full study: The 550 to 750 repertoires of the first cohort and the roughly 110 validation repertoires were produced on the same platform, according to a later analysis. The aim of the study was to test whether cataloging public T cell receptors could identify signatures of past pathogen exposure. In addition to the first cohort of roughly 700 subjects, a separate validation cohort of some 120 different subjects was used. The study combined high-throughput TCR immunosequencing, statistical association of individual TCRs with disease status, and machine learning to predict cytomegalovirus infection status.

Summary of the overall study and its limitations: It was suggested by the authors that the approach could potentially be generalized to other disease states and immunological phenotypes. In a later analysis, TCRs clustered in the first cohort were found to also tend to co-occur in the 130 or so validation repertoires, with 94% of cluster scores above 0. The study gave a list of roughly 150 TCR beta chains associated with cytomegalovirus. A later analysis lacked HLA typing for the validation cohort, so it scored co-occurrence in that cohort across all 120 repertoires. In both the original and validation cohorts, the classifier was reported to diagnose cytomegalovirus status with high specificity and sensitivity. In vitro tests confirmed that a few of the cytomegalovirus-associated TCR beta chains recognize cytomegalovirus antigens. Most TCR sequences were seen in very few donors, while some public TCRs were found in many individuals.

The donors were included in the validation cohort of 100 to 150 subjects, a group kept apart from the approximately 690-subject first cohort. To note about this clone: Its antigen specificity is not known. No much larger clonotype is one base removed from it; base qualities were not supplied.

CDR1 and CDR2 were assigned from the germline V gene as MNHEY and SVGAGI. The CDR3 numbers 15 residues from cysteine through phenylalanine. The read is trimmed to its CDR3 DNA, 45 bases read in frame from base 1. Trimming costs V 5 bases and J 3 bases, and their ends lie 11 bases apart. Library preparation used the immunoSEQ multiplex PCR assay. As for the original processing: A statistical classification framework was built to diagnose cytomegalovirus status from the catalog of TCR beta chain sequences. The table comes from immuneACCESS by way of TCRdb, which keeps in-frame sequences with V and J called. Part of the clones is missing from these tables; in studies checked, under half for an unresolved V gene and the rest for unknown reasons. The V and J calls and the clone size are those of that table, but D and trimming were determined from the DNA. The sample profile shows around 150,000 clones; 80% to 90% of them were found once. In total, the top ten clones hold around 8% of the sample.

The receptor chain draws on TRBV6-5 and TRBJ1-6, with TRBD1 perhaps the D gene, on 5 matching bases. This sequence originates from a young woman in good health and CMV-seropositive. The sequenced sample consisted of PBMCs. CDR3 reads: CASSPVGHYNSPLHF. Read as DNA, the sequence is TGTGCCAGCAGTCCCGTGGGGCACTATAATTCACCCCTCCACTTT.